This T cell receptor (beta chain) comes out of a study of spatial heterogeneity in lung cancer. Findings of the study overall: Mutation tallies in tumors tracked expanded intratumoral alpha and beta TCR counts.

This clonotype was found many times. As yet, its antigen is unknown. Described time point: sample taken at primary tumor resection. Whole RNA was taken from tumor, nontumor lung or frozen PBMC; it was then sequenced unsorted. One entry per CDR3 protein results from TCRdb running MiXCR on the 5' RACE reads. The sample contains about 5,000 distinct CDR3 sequences, roughly 8% of which appear only once. From germline, CDR1 is LGHNA and CDR2 YNFKEQ. The CDR3 runs to 13 residues. V dropped 1 base and J dropped 7 bases, with 8 bases sitting between them. The chain links TRBV4-2 to TRBJ2-1; D gene ambiguous. The receptor comes from a female donor with early-stage non-small cell lung cancer. The sequences come from lung tumor tissue, collected at surgery. The CDR3 bases are TGTGCCAGCAGCCAAGCCTCCAAAAATGAGCAGTTCTTC. Its translation: CASSQASKNEQFF.